The 29 T cell receptor beta chains below come from one sample, sequenced in a study of synovial regulatory T cells in juvenile arthritis. Here immunoSEQ multiplex PCR was the method, and the copy in TCRdb shows in-frame clones only, minus some. The sample data list about 10,000 clones. Sequencing used Treg cells from blood. Subset of the sample: remaining (HLA-DR-negative) circulating blood Treg cells. These receptors were collected from a donor aged 2-30 years with juvenile idiopathic arthritis.

The rearrangement uses TRBV7-8 and TRBJ2-7; TCRdb's D gene call, TRBD2, goes unchecked for lack of DNA. Germline-derived CDR1 and CDR2 are SGHVS and FQNEAQ. The CDR3 has 18 residues. The record lacks a DNA sequence. The CDR3 sequence: CASSLDVDLAGINDEQYF.

The chain couples TRBV27 to TRBJ2-7; there is no DNA to check the TCRdb D call of TRBD1. The CDR3 is made up of 13 amino acids. No DNA was logged. Germline V gives CDR1 MNHEY, CDR2 SMNVEV (reference sequence). The CDR3 spells CASRQTASYEQYF.

The V call is TRBV21-1, the J call TRBJ2-3; TCRdb gives TRBD2 as the D gene, but with no DNA this cannot be confirmed. TRBV21-1 is a pseudogene. CDR3 length: 20 amino acids. No DNA accompanies this entry. The CDR3 here is CASTGRQASGLAGPTDTQYF.

V is TRBV12-5 and J is TRBJ2-3. Germline V gene sequence: CDR1 LGHNT, CDR2 FRNRAP. This CDR3 spans 13 amino acids. Only the protein is on record. The CDR3 is CASGLWGTDTQYF.

The chain combines TRBV12-5 with TRBJ1-3. The CDR3 sequence is 13 residues long. DNA was not recorded. The germline gives CDR1 LGHNT, CDR2 FRNRAP. The chain's CDR3 is CASGHDLRNTIYF.

The V and J genes are TRBV12-5 and TRBJ2-2. The CDR3 totals 12 residues. Nucleotide data are not available. Germline assignment: CDR1 LGHNT and CDR2 FRNRAP. CDR3 region: CASGLAPGELFF.

The chain links TRBV18 to TRBJ2-6; no DNA is available, so the TRBD1 call from TCRdb remains unchecked. There are 11 residues in the CDR3. The coding DNA is unavailable. The germline V gene has CDR1 KGHSH and CDR2 LQKENI. The CDR3 loop reads CASSPTGTLTF.

The chain couples TRBV19 to TRBJ1-2; with no DNA, the TCRdb D assignment of TRBD1 cannot be verified. The CDR3 has 15 amino acids. The DNA sequence is not available. The germline CDR1 and CDR2 sequences are LNHDA and SQIVND (reference sequence). The CDR3 protein is CASSTRTGGDYGYTF.

This chain links TRBV5-6 with TRBJ2-3; there is no DNA to check the TCRdb D call of TRBD2. From germline, CDR1 is SGHDT and CDR2 YYEEEE. This CDR3 is built from 14 residues. The coding DNA is unavailable. CDR3: CASSLPRGTDTQYF.

V gene TRBV12-5 combines with J gene TRBJ2-3; the TCRdb call, TRBD1, lacks DNA for checking. Germline loops: CDR1 LGHNT, CDR2 FRNRAP. The CDR3 consists of 15 residues. No coding sequence is recorded. The CDR3: CASGSRDRGTDTQYF.

The rearrangement uses TRBV27 and TRBJ2-3; checking the TCRdb D call of TRBD2 is not possible without DNA. CDR1 and CDR2 from the germline V gene are MNHEY and SMNVEV (reference sequence). The CDR3 has 17 residues. A DNA sequence was not provided. CDR3 loop: CASSYKITSGSTDTQYF.

The chain links TRBV10-3 to TRBJ2-1; TCRdb lists TRBD2, though no DNA is available to test this call. Germline V gene data show CDR1 as ENHRY and CDR2 as SYGVKD. The CDR3 has 14 amino acids. No coding sequence is recorded. The CDR3 sequence: CAISYTGELGEQFF.

The rearrangement uses TRBV6-1 and TRBJ2-7; the TCRdb D gene call, TRBD2, has no DNA to confirm it. The CDR3 has 13 amino acids. No coding sequence is recorded. From germline, CDR1 is MNHNS and CDR2 SASEGT. CDR3: CASRASGSYEQYF.

This rearrangement joins TRBV27 to TRBJ2-7; TCRdb gives TRBD1 as the D gene, but with no DNA this cannot be confirmed. CDR1 and CDR2 from the germline V gene are MNHEY and SMNVEV (reference sequence). This CDR3 has 12 amino acids. No DNA appears here. The CDR3 sequence: CATRRDRGKQYF.

The gene calls are TRBV4-1 and TRBJ2-1; TCRdb calls TRBD2, which cannot be checked without DNA. The CDR3 length is 16 residues. DNA is not recorded here. Germline V CDR1 and CDR2: MGHRA, YSYEKL. The chain's CDR3 is CASSPVAGGFYNEQFF.

The chain is built from TRBV19 and TRBJ2-1; TCRdb proposes TRBD2, but this gene call is untestable without DNA. Germline CDR1 reads LNHDA; CDR2 reads SQIVND (reference sequence). The CDR3 has 12 amino acids. A DNA sequence was not provided. This chain's CDR3 is CASTPPRGEQFF.

CDR3: CASSLSDKANYGYTF. The V and J genes are TRBV5-6 and TRBJ1-2; TCRdb lists TRBD1, though no DNA is available to test this call. This CDR3 region has 15 residues. No DNA was logged. Per germline, CDR1 SGHDT and CDR2 YYEEEE.

J is TRBJ2-7 and V is TRBV11-2; TCRdb returns TRBD2, unconfirmable since there is no DNA. From germline, CDR1 is SGHAT and CDR2 FQNNGV. There are 16 residues in the CDR3. The entry carries no DNA sequence. The CDR3 spells CASSQTRLAGSYEQYF.

The CDR3 loop is CASGLVAGGFRQPQHF. The V gene is TRBV12-5, the J gene TRBJ1-5; TCRdb selects TRBD1, and the lack of DNA leaves this call unchecked. CDR1 and CDR2 from the germline V gene are LGHNT and FRNRAP. The CDR3 consists of 16 residues. No DNA sequence is on record.

This chain uses TRBV18 with TRBJ2-3. Germline CDR1 and CDR2: KGHSH and LQKENI. The CDR3 loop spans 14 amino acids. The protein alone is recorded here. The CDR3 sequence: CASSPLKTTDTQYF.

V is TRBV7-8 and J is TRBJ2-1; TCRdb's assignment of TRBD2 cannot be checked, as there is no DNA. In germline, CDR1 is SGHVS, CDR2 FQNEAQ. The CDR3 contains 15 residues. No DNA appears here. The chain's CDR3 is CASSLARTSGKWQFF.

The CDR3 is CASDFPGELFF. The rearrangement links TRBV6-1 to TRBJ2-2. There are 11 residues in the CDR3. No nucleotide data were recorded. The germline V gene has CDR1 MNHNS and CDR2 SASEGT.

The genes are TRBV19 and TRBJ2-1; the D gene TCRdb calls, TRBD1, cannot be checked with no DNA. The CDR3 has 13 residues. Nucleotide data are not available. CDR1 is LNHDA and CDR2 is SQIVND in the germline V gene (reference sequence). The CDR3 protein is CATTLPGTREQFF.

This chain links TRBV19 with TRBJ2-2; TCRdb calls TRBD1, which cannot be checked without DNA. Germline V lookup: CDR1 LNHDA, CDR2 SQIVND (reference sequence). The CDR3 consists of 17 residues. No DNA sequence is on record. The CDR3: CASSTPLGQGVGGKLFF.

J is TRBJ1-5 and V is TRBV6-1; the TRBD1 assignment by TCRdb is unverifiable without DNA. The CDR3 runs to 15 residues. No coding sequence is recorded. Germline V lookup: CDR1 MNHNS, CDR2 SASEGT. This CDR3 reads CASSEFGRAHQPQHF.

The chain is built from TRBV18 and TRBJ2-6; TCRdb gives TRBD2 as the D gene, but with no DNA this cannot be confirmed. There are 20 residues in the CDR3. No nucleotide data were recorded. Germline CDR1 KGHSH, CDR2 LQKENI. CDR3 sequence: CASSPGPSGGPYSGANVLTF. Combining the CDR3 with reference TRBV18 and TRBJ2-6 gives the whole variable domain NAGVMQNPRHLVRRRGQEARLRCSPMKGHSHVYWYRQLPEEGLKFMVYLQKENIIDESGMPKERFSAEFPKEGPSILRIQQVVRGDSAAYFCASSPGPSGGPYSGANVLTFGAGSRLTVL.

The rearrangement links TRBV20-1 to TRBJ2-7; TCRdb designates TRBD1, a call that cannot be tested without DNA. Germline-derived CDR1 and CDR2 are DFQATT and SNEGSKA (reference sequence). This CDR3 has 11 amino acids. This entry has no DNA. The CDR3 region is CSATGQGVQYF.

The chain uses TRBV5-5 and TRBJ2-3; TCRdb returns TRBD2, unconfirmable since there is no DNA. Germline V gives CDR1 SGHKS, CDR2 YYEKEE (reference sequence). The CDR3 spans 11 residues. DNA is not recorded here. CDR3: CASSSGDTQYF.

The rearrangement uses TRBV6-1 and TRBJ2-7; as DNA is missing, the TRBD2 call by TCRdb cannot be tested. There are 15 residues in the CDR3. No DNA accompanies this entry. Per germline, CDR1 MNHNS and CDR2 SASEGT. The CDR3: CASSGGTSGVHEQYF.